This record concerns one T cell receptor (beta chain) sequence. This clonotype was recorded only once. No cognate antigen has been identified for it. Per-nucleotide qualities are absent, and no much larger clonotype sits a single base away. One read provides weak support. Every donor was a healthy Caucasian. The twin cohort comprised three pairs of female monozygotic twins, all aged roughly 18 to 30 years. Positive isolation kits from Invitrogen were used to isolate CD4+ and CD8+ T cell populations. The V and J ends are trimmed by 0 bases and 2 bases, leaving 9 bases between them. Looking up the germline V gene (reference sequence) yields CDR1 DFQATT and CDR2 SNEGSKA. Taken from cysteine to phenylalanine, the CDR3 has 14 residues. Only the CDR3 portion is preserved as DNA: 42 bases, with reading frame beginning at the first base. Library preparation was by 5' RACE. Instrument on record: Illumina HiSeq 2000. Template switching added a universal primer binding site, and the final cDNA carried a unique molecular identifier that allowed TCR cDNA molecules to be counted accurately. Specific primers in the conserved constant-segment region were used to synthesize first-strand cDNA for the TCR alpha and beta chains. To control for contamination, every cDNA library carried two barcodes: a SMART-Mk sample barcode plus Illumina barcodes. Two successive PCR steps introduced TruSeq adapter sequences along with Illumina sample barcodes. TCR alpha and beta cDNA libraries were sequenced on the Illumina HiSeq platform with custom primers. Concerning the study's data processing: Unique molecular identifiers were extracted from raw reads with MiGEC, and CDR3 positions were determined with MiXCR. For each individual, recombination models were inferred using an EM algorithm with the repgenHMM and IGoR tools. Shared clonotype analysis was performed with the tcR package in R, normalizing sharing by the product of cloneset sizes. Out-of-frame nonproductive sequences were analyzed to study raw recombination free of thymic and clonal selection effects. The public reads were reanalyzed by TCRdb: fastp trimming at Q25, MiXCR alignment, in-frame beta chains only. Every CDR3 protein is listed once, alongside the most common genes and DNA of its rows. TCRdb, not the original authors, processed these V and J calls. The sample has about 340,000 distinct CDR3 sequences on record, 9% to 15% of them singletons. The ten largest clonotypes hold more than 6% of the sample.

The data were taken from a study of identical twins (TCRdb year 2016). About the study as a whole: To test whether fetal clonotypes persist, this study deep-sequenced TCR alpha and beta repertoires from monozygotic twins, from unrelated adults of various ages, and from cord blood. To rule out contamination, the twin experiments were replicated at different times with different library preparation protocols. What the authors observed across the whole study: Out-of-frame TCR alpha sequences shared between twins showed an excess of low generation-probability sequences compared with coincidental sharing between unrelated individuals. Conclusions relied on cross-sectional statistical analysis, since the same donors could not be followed over many years. Recombination models systematically underestimated out-of-frame TCR alpha sharing in monozygotic twins but agreed with sharing between unrelated individuals. A weaker excess of twin sharing was found in beta out-of-frame sequences because the signal-to-noise ratio was lowered by fewer shared sequences. Zero-insertion analyses could be partly confounded by invariant T cells such as MAIT and iNKT, though diverse VJ usage argued against such confounding for most clonotypes. Abundant cord blood beta clonotypes carried fewer insertions; young adult naive repertoires showed a weaker similar trend, while memory repertoires showed none.

The same sample was also used in a study of yellow fever vaccine responses in identical twins. The second publication reports: The T cell response to vaccination in identical twins was reported by the authors to appear partly convergent and partly personalized. In identical twins, the study followed T cell clones that responded to the vaccine with precision.

The V and J segments used are TRBV20-1 and TRBJ2-3; no D gene is confidently identified. The receptor's source is a woman younger than 30 in good health. The sequencing input was CD8+ T cells sorted from blood. The CDR3 is CSARDFASTDTQYF. The base sequence is TGCAGTGCTAGAGATTTCGCCTCCACAGATACGCAGTATTTT.